This is a list of T cell receptor beta chains from one sample in a study of T cells in localized non-small cell lung cancer. Some clones are missing from TCRdb's copy, which holds only in-frame ones; the method was immunoSEQ multiplex PCR. This sample yields about 21,000 clones, of which 80% to 90% are seen a single time; over 6.5% belongs to the top ten. Sequenced material: peripheral blood, taken before any cancer treatment. The receptors come from an older male donor with stage I squamous cell lung carcinoma. Both conserved end residues are part of each CDR3. A D gene is named only where the DNA matches it firmly. Size is omitted from some rows. Given values are once, few, many or a class for expanded clones.

TRBV4-1	TRBD2	once	TRBJ2-1	CASSQDRSGGAFREQFF	TGCGCCAGCAGCCAAGATCGTAGCGGGGGGGCGTTCCGGGAGCAGTTCTTC
TRBV5-1	.	few	TRBJ2-7	CASSLGGREQYF	TGCGCCAGCAGCTTGGGGGGCCGGGAGCAGTACTTC
TRBV19	.	.	TRBJ2-6	CASSRGRDNYFSGANVLTF	TGTGCCAGTAGTCGAGGCCGGGACAACTACTTCTCTGGGGCCAACGTCCTGACTTTC
TRBV4-2	.	.	TRBJ2-1	CASSQEFLAPYNEQFF	TGTGCCAGCAGCCAAGAGTTCCTAGCGCCCTACAATGAGCAGTTCTTC
TRBV27	TRBD2	.	TRBJ2-5	CATTRTSGGAETQYF	TGTGCCACCACTCGGACTAGCGGGGGGGCGGAGACCCAGTACTTC
TRBV7-2	TRBD2	.	TRBJ2-7	CASSLDSGASYEQYF	TGTGCCAGCAGCTTAGACAGCGGGGCCTCCTACGAGCAGTACTTC
TRBV5-1	TRBD2	.	TRBJ2-5	CASSLGGSQETQYF	TGCGCCAGCAGCTTGGGCGGGAGTCAAGAGACCCAGTACTTC
TRBV10-3	TRBD1	.	TRBJ1-1	CATNFGTANTEAFF	TGTGCCACCAACTTCGGGACAGCAAACACTGAAGCTTTCTTT
TRBV28	.	.	TRBJ2-1	CASSSTEQFF	TGTGCCAGCAGTTCGACTGAGCAGTTCTTC
TRBV9	TRBD1	.	TRBJ1-2	CASSGTTGSYGYTF	TGTGCCAGCAGCGGGACGACAGGGAGCTATGGCTACACCTTC
TRBV5-5	TRBD2	.	TRBJ2-3	CASSLGDYLFTDTQYF	TGTGCCAGCAGCTTGGGGGACTACCTCTTCACAGATACGCAGTATTTT
TRBV30	.	once	TRBJ2-7	CAWSVRPYEQYF	TGTGCCTGGAGTGTACGGCCCTACGAGCAGTACTTC
TRBV5-1	TRBD2	.	TRBJ2-2	CASSLGGGTGELFF	TGCGCCAGCAGCTTGGGCGGGGGCACCGGGGAGCTGTTTTTT
TRBV19	TRBD1	once	TRBJ1-2	CASSPDRGWYGYTF	TGTGCCAGTAGTCCGGACAGGGGATGGTATGGCTACACCTTC
TRBV10-3	.	.	TRBJ1-4	CAISEFGAEEKLFF	TGTGCCATCAGTGAGTTCGGGGCGGAAGAAAAACTGTTTTTT
TRBV28	.	.	TRBJ1-2	CASSYGLQDNYGYTF	TGTGCCAGCAGTTATGGGCTACAGGATAACTATGGCTACACCTTC
TRBV28	.	.	TRBJ1-2	CASSFRGQQKGYTF	TGTGCCAGCAGTTTTCGCGGGCAGCAAAAGGGCTACACCTTC
TRBV2	TRBD1	.	TRBJ1-1	CASSSDTGGSTEAFF	TGTGCCAGCAGTTCCGATACAGGGGGCTCAACTGAAGCTTTCTTT
TRBV7-7	.	.	TRBJ1-4	CASSLGPGEKLFF	TGTGCCAGCAGCTTAGGCCCGGGAGAAAAACTGTTTTTT
TRBV2	.	.	TRBJ1-1	CASRAGEAFF	TGTGCCAGCAGGGCAGGGGAAGCTTTCTTT
TRBV5-1	.	.	TRBJ2-2	CASSLDPGVTTGELFF	TGCGCCAGCAGCTTGGATCCAGGGGTGACCACCGGGGAGCTGTTTTTT
TRBV11-2	TRBD2	.	TRBJ2-1	CASSLDRSGGALYNEQFF	TGTGCCAGCAGCTTAGATCGTAGCGGGGGGGCCCTGTACAATGAGCAGTTCTTC
TRBV5-4	.	.	TRBJ2-3	CASSLGTHTDTQYF	TGTGCCAGCAGCTTGGGTACCCACACAGATACGCAGTATTTT
TRBV4-2	TRBD1	.	TRBJ1-6	CASSQLSSGGNSPLHF	TGTGCCAGCAGCCAATTGAGCTCAGGGGGTAATTCACCCCTCCACTTT
TRBV5-1	TRBD1	.	TRBJ1-4	CASSSEWEGAEKLFF	TGCGCCAGCAGTTCGGAGTGGGAGGGGGCTGAAAAACTGTTTTTT
TRBV27	TRBD1	.	TRBJ1-3	CASSSGQGWNSGNTIYF	TGTGCCAGCAGTTCTGGACAGGGGTGGAACTCCGGAAACACCATATATTTT
TRBV30	.	.	TRBJ1-2	CAWSDPIMSGYTF	TGTGCCTGGAGTGACCCGATTATGTCCGGCTACACCTTC
TRBV27	TRBD1	.	TRBJ1-2	CASSSPGDRGRRGYTF	TGTGCCAGCAGTTCCCCAGGGGACAGGGGGCGTAGAGGCTACACCTTC
TRBV30	.	.	TRBJ2-3	CAWLTPASGPDTQYF	TGTGCCTGGTTAACCCCCGCCTCAGGGCCAGATACGCAGTATTTT
TRBV28	.	.	TRBJ1-3	CASSSGGNSGNTIYF	TGTGCCAGCAGTTCGGGCGGCAACTCTGGAAACACCATATATTTT
TRBV7-2	.	.	TRBJ2-7	CASSLEGDSYEQYF	TGTGCCAGCAGCTTGGAGGGGGACTCTTACGAGCAGTACTTC
TRBV19	TRBD2	few	TRBJ2-3	CASSTRGGSTDTQYF	TGTGCCAGTAGTACCCGCGGGGGTAGCACAGATACGCAGTATTTT
TRBV5-1	.	.	TRBJ1-1	CASSLWMNTEAFF	TGCGCCAGCAGCTTGTGGATGAACACTGAAGCTTTCTTT
TRBV19	.	.	TRBJ1-1	CASTNDRRLAEAFF	TGTGCCAGTACCAATGACAGGCGACTAGCCGAAGCTTTCTTT
TRBV9	.	.	TRBJ2-1	CASSVGGGDEQFF	TGTGCCAGCAGCGTAGGAGGGGGGGATGAGCAGTTCTTC
TRBV10-3	TRBD1	.	TRBJ1-4	CAISGTGATNEKLFF	TGTGCCATCAGTGGGACAGGGGCAACTAATGAAAAACTGTTTTTT
TRBV7-2	TRBD2	.	TRBJ2-5	CASGTSGGEQETQYF	TGTGCCAGCGGGACTAGCGGGGGGGAACAAGAGACCCAGTACTTC
TRBV28	.	.	TRBJ1-5	CASSSRIYSNQPQHF	TGTGCCAGCAGTTCCCGTATATATAGCAATCAGCCCCAGCATTTT
TRBV2	TRBD1	.	TRBJ1-1	CASSIQGETEAFF	TGTGCCAGCAGTATACAGGGGGAAACTGAAGCTTTCTTT
TRBV5-6	.	.	TRBJ2-2	CASSPYAGTLTGELFF	TGTGCCAGCAGCCCGTACGCCGGGACACTCACCGGGGAGCTGTTTTTT
TRBV2	.	.	TRBJ1-3	CASSAQGSGNTIYF	TGTGCCAGCAGTGCACAGGGCTCTGGAAACACCATATATTTT
TRBV10-3	TRBD1	.	TRBJ1-1	CATWGGQGTEAFF	TGTGCCACTTGGGGGGGACAGGGCACTGAAGCTTTCTTT
TRBV7-9	.	.	TRBJ2-7	CASRESGGGYEQYF	TGTGCCAGCAGAGAATCCGGGGGTGGGTACGAGCAGTACTTC
TRBV7-2	.	.	TRBJ1-1	CASSHPLSPAFF	TGTGCCAGCAGCCATCCTCTTTCCCCGGCTTTCTTT
TRBV19	.	.	TRBJ1-1	CASSTLKLTEAFF	TGTGCCAGTAGTACCTTAAAGTTAACTGAAGCTTTCTTT
TRBV6-6	TRBD1	.	TRBJ1-5	CASSYGTGAVNQPQHF	TGTGCCAGCAGTTACGGGACAGGGGCCGTCAATCAGCCCCAGCATTTT